This T cell receptor (beta chain) came from a study of response to subunit inactivated influenza vaccine. Overall study results and limits: Authors suggested that a seasonal influenza vaccination recruits few new T cells each time.

The CDR3 totals 15 residues. In germline, CDR1 is LGHNA, CDR2 YSLEER. Between the trimmed V and J ends, which lost 4 bases and 8 bases, there was a span of 18 bases. Each CDR3 protein gets one entry after TCRdb re-called the RT-PCR reads with MiXCR. Here the sample spans 800,000 to 1,000,000 distinct CDR3 sequences, roughly 20% being singletons. On this clonotype: Its specificity is not known.

This chain uses TRBV4-3 with TRBJ2-1; D might be TRBD1 (5 bases). Source: PBMCs from blood, taken 5 days after vaccination. This receptor was taken from a man over 45 who received an inactivated influenza vaccine. The CDR3 nucleotides read TGCGCCAGCAGCCCGACCAGGGCCGAGGTTGATGAGCAGTTCTTC. This sequence encodes CASSPTRAEVDEQFF.